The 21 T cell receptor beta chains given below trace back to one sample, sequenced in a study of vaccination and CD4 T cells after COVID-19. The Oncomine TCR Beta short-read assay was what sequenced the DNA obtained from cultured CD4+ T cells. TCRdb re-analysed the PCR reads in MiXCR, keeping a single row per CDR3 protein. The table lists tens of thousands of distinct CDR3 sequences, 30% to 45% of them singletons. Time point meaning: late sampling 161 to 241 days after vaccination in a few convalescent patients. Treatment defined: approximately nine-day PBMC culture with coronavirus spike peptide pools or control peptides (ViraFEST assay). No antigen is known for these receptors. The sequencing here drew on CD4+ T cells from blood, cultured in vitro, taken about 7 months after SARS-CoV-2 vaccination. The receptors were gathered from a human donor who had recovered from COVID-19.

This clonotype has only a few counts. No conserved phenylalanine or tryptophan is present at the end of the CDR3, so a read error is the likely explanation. This chain's CDR3 is CASRFQGGRETQYS. CDR3 coding DNA: TGTGCCAGCAGATTTCAGGGTGGTCGAGAGACCCAGTACTCC. The chain links TRBV27 to TRBJ2-5; maybe TRBD1 (5 bases). Between the trimmed V and J ends, which lost 6 bases and 4 bases, there was a span of 15 bases. The CDR3 loop spans 14 amino acids. Per germline, CDR1 MNHEY and CDR2 SMNVEV (reference sequence).

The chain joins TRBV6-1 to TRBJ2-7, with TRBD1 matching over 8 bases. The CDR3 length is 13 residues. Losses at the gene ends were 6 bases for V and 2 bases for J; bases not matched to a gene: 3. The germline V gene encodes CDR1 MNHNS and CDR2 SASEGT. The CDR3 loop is CASRLTGAYEQYF. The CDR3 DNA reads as TGTGCCAGCAGACTGACAGGGGCCTACGAGCAGTACTTC.

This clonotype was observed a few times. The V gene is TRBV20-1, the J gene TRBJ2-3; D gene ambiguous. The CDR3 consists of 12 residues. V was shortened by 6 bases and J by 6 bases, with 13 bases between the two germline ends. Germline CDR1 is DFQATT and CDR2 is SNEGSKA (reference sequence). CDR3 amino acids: CSAGPSDDTQYF. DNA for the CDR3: TGCAGTGCAGGTCCATCGGATGATACGCAGTATTTT.

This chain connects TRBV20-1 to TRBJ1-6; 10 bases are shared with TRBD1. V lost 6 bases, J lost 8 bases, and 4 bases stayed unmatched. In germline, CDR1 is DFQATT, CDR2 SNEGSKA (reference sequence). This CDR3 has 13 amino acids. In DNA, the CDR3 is TGCAGTGCCGGGGACAGGGGAGATTCACCCCTCCACTTT. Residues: CSAGDRGDSPLHF.

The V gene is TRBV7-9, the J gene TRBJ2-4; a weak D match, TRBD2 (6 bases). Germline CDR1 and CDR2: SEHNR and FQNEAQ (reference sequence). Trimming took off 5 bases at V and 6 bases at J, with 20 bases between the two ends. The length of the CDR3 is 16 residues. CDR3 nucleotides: TGTGCCAGCAGCAATGCGCGGGGATCCCTAGGAAACATTCAGTACTTC. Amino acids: CASSNARGSLGNIQYF.

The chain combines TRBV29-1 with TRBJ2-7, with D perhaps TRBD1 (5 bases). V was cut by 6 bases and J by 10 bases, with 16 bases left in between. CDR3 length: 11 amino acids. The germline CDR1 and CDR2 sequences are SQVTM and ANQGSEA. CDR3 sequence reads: CSVASAQGQYF. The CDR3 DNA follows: TGCAGCGTCGCGTCGGCCCAGGGCCAGTACTTC.

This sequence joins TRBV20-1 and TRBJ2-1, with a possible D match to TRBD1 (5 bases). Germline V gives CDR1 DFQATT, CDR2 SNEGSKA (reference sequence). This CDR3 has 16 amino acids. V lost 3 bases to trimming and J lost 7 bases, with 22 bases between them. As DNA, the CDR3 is TGCAGTGCTAGGAGGCGCAGGGCCAAAGATTATAATGAGCAGTTCTTC. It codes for CSARRRRAKDYNEQFF.

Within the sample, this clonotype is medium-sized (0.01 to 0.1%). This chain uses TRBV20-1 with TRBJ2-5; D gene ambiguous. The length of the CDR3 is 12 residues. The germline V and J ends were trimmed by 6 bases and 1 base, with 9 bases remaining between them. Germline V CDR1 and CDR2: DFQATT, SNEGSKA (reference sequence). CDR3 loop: CSAQDFQETQYF. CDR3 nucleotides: TGCAGTGCACAAGACTTCCAAGAGACCCAGTACTTC.

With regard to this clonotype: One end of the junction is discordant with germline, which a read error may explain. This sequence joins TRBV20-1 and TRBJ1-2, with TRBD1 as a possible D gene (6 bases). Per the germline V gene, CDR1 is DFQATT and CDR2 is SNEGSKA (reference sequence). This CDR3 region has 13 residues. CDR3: CNAVDRSNYGYTF. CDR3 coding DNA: TGCAATGCTGTTGACAGGTCTAACTATGGCTACACCTTC.

CDR3 sequence (DNA): TGCAGTGCTCCTGGGACAGGGGGGAGCTCAGATACGCAGTATTTT. Translating gives CSAPGTGGSSDTQYF. The chain has TRBV20-1 and TRBJ2-3; TRBD1 matches 11 bases. V was pared by 5 bases and J by 4 bases, with 8 bases of the junction left unmatched. The CDR3 extends over 15 amino acids. Germline V gene data show CDR1 as DFQATT and CDR2 as SNEGSKA (reference sequence).

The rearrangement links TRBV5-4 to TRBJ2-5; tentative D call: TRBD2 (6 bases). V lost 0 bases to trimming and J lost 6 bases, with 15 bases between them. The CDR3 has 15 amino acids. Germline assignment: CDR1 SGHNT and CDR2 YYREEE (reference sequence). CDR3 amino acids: CASSLAGEGLKTQYF. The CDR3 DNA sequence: TGTGCCAGCAGCTTGGCGGGAGAAGGGTTGAAGACCCAGTACTTC.

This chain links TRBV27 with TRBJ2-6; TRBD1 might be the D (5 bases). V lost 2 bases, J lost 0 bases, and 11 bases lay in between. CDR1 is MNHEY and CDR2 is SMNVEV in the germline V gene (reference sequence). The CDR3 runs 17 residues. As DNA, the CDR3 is TGTGCCAGCAGTTTAGGCAGGGCCAACTCTGGGGCCAACGTCCTGACTTTC. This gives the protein CASSLGRANSGANVLTF. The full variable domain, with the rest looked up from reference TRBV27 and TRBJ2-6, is EAQVTQNPRYLITVTGKKLTVTCSQNMNHEYMSWYRQDPGLGLRQIYYSMNVEVTDKGDVPEGYKVSRKEKRNFPLILESPSPNQTSLYFCASSLGRANSGANVLTFGAGSRLTVL.

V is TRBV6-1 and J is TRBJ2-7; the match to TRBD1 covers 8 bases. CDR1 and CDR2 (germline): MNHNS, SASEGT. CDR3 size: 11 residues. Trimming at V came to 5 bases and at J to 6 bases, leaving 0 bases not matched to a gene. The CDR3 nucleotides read TGTGCCAGCAGTACAGGGGGCGAGCAGTACTTC. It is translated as CASSTGGEQYF.

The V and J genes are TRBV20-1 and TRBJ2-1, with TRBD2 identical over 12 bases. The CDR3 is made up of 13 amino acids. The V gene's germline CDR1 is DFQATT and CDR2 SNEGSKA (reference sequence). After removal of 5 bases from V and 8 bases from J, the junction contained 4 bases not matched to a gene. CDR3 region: CSAWTSGIDEQFF. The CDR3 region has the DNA TGCAGTGCTTGGACTAGCGGGATTGATGAGCAGTTCTTC.

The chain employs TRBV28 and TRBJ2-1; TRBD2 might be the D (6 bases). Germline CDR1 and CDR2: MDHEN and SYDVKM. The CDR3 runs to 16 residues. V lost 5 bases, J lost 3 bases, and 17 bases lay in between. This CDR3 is CASSLPGLEGYNEQFF. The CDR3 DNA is TGTGCCAGCAGTCTACCGGGACTGGAGGGCTACAATGAGCAGTTCTTC.

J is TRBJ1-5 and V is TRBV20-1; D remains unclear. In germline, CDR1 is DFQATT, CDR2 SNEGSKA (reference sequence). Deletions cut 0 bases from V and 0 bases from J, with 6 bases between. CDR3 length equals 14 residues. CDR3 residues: CSARDINSNQPQHF. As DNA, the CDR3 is TGCAGTGCTAGAGACATAAATAGCAATCAGCCCCAGCATTTT.

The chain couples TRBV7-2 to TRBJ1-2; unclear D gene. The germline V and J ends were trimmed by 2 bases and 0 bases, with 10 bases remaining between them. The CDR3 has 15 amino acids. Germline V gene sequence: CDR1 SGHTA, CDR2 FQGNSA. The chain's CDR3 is CASSLKRGSNYGYTF. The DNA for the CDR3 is TGTGCCAGCAGCTTAAAACGGGGTTCTAACTATGGCTACACCTTC.

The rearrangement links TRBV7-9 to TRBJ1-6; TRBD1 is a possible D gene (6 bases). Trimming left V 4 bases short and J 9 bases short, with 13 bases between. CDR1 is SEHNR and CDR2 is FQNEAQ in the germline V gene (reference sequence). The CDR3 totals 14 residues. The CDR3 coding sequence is TGTGCCAGCAGCTATGGACAGTGGAGTTCACCCCTCCACTTT. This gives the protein CASSYGQWSSPLHF.

CDR3 sequence reads: CSARTPGQPSYEQYF. CDR3 nucleotides: TGCAGTGCTAGAACTCCGGGACAGCCCTCCTACGAGCAGTACTTC. The J gene is TRBJ2-7, the V gene TRBV20-1; 7 bases match TRBD1. The CDR3 runs 15 residues. Germline V gene lookup returns CDR1 DFQATT and CDR2 SNEGSKA (reference sequence). Germline trimming cut 2 bases from V and 0 bases from J; bases unmatched to any gene: 7.

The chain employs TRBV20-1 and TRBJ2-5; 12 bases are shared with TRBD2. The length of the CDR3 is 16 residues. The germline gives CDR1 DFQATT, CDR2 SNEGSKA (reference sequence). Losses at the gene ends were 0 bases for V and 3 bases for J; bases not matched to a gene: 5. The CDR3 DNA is TGCAGTGCTAGAGATCTCAGGACTAGCGGGAAAGAGACCCAGTACTTC. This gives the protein CSARDLRTSGKETQYF.

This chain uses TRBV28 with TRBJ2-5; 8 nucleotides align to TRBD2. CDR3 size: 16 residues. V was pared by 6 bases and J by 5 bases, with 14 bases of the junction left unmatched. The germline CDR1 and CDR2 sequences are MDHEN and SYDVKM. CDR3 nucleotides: TGTGCCAGCAGACAAAATCTAGCGGGCGGCGGGGAGACCCAGTACTTC. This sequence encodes CASRQNLAGGGETQYF.